Below are 16 T cell receptor beta chains sequenced from a single sample in a study of chemoradiotherapy in HPV16-positive cancers. The method was immunoSEQ multiplex PCR; TCRdb's version includes in-frame clones alone and lacks a portion of them. Altogether some 2,000 clones are present, approximately 79% being singletons, with the ten largest covering 9.8%. The sample consisted of tumor tissue, taken from a patient who underwent chemoradiotherapy. These TCRs come from a human donor with HPV-associated anogenital cancer.

The chain is built from TRBV4-3 and TRBJ2-5, with 12 bases aligning to TRBD2. Near its end, the DNA agrees better with TRBJ2-7, so the J call may be wrong. The length of the CDR3 is 15 residues. CDR1 is LGHNA, CDR2 YSLEER, per germline. In DNA, the CDR3 is TGCGCCAGCAGCAAAGGACTAGCGGGGAACTACGAGCAGTACTTC. This sequence encodes CASSKGLAGNYEQYF.

The chain links TRBV18 to TRBJ2-5; D is possibly TRBD2 (5 bases). V shed 5 bases and J shed 0 bases, with 7 bases lying between them. From germline, CDR1 is KGHSH and CDR2 LQKENI. The CDR3 sequence is 13 residues long. This chain's CDR3 is CASSRGYQETQYF. The CDR3 DNA sequence: TGTGCCAGCTCAAGAGGGTACCAAGAGACCCAGTACTTC. The whole variable domain, filled in from reference TRBV18 and TRBJ2-5, reads NAGVMQNPRHLVRRRGQEARLRCSPMKGHSHVYWYRQLPEEGLKFMVYLQKENIIDESGMPKERFSAEFPKEGPSILRIQQVVRGDSAAYFCASSRGYQETQYFGPGTRLLVL.

Comment on this clone: At one end, the junction sequence differs from germline, possibly due to a read error. The chain employs TRBV18 and TRBJ1-1; 9 positions match TRBD1. The DNA end lines up better with TRBJ2-2; the J call may be wrong. The germline V gene has CDR1 KGHSH and CDR2 LQKENI. CDR3 length: 17 amino acids. The CDR3 protein is CASSQQTGGSSTGGLFF. In nucleotides, the CDR3 is TGTGCCAGCTCACAACAAACAGGGGGCTCTTCCACCGGGGGGCTGTTTTTT.

In regard to this clone: One end of the junction is discordant with germline, which a read error may explain. This rearrangement joins TRBV6-5 to TRBJ2-7; 8 bases line up with TRBD2. The CDR3 is made up of 13 amino acids. Germline CDR1 MNHEY, CDR2 SVGAGI. The chain's CDR3 is CAGSTRGGREQYF. CDR3 DNA: TGTGCCGGCAGTACCCGGGGGGGGAGGGAGCAGTACTTC.

About this clone itself: One end of the junction varies from germline; a read error may be responsible. The CDR3: CASSPTGTGGSLSF. Written as DNA, the CDR3 is TGTGCCAGCAGCCCGACCGGGACAGGAGGGAGTTTGTCCTTT. The chain uses TRBV7-6 and TRBJ1-1; 8 bases match TRBD1. Germline lookup yields CDR1 SGHVS and CDR2 FNYEAQ. This CDR3 region has 14 residues. Supplemented by reference TRBV7-6 and TRBJ1-1, the full variable domain reads GAGVSQSPRYKVTKRGQDVALRCDPISGHVSLYWYRQALGQGPEFLTYFNYEAQQDKSGLPNDRFSAERPEGSISTLTIQRTEQRDSAMYRCASSPTGTGGSLSFGQGTRLTVV.

This clone was found once. The rearrangement uses TRBV6-1 and TRBJ1-6, with 7 positions matching TRBD1. The CDR3 sequence is 17 residues long. Germline CDR1 reads MNHNS; CDR2 reads SASEGT. The trim removed 4 bases at V and 0 bases at J, leaving 6 bases unmatched. The CDR3 reads CASSGQGTNSYNSPLHF. The CDR3 nucleotides read TGTGCCAGCAGTGGACAGGGCACGAACTCCTATAATTCACCCCTCCACTTT.

V usage is TRBV29-1 and J usage is TRBJ2-5; D is perhaps TRBD1 or TRBD2 (6 bases each). Gene TRBJ2-7 matches the end of the DNA better, so the J call may be wrong. CDR1 is SQVTM, CDR2 ANQGSEA, per germline. There are 13 residues in the CDR3. As DNA, the CDR3 is TGCAGCGGGGGGGCCGGGGCTAGCTACGAGCAGTACTTC. Protein product: CSGGAGASYEQYF.

This clone was detected only a few times. This chain connects TRBV18 to TRBJ2-1; 14 bases fit TRBD2. The CDR3 totals 19 residues. J was trimmed by 7 bases and V by 5 bases; bases with no gene match: 16. In germline, CDR1 is KGHSH, CDR2 LQKENI. The CDR3 coding sequence is TGTGCCAGCTCAGAGCCCTTTCTATCCGGGACTAGCGGGAGAAATGAGCAGTTCTTC. It yields the protein CASSEPFLSGTSGRNEQFF.

This chain joins TRBV6-1 and TRBJ1-5; D is possibly TRBD1 (5 bases). The V and J ends lost 6 bases and 1 base respectively, with 13 bases between them. The CDR3 has 15 residues. Germline V gene data show CDR1 as MNHNS and CDR2 as SASEGT. The CDR3, as DNA: TGTGCCAGCAGGGGGGTGGAGGGGAGCAATCAGCCCCAGCATTTT. It specifies CASRGVEGSNQPQHF.

The CDR3 loop is CATRGGVSYNEQFF. CDR3 DNA sequence: TGTGCCACCAGAGGGGGGGTGTCCTACAATGAGCAGTTCTTC. The chain couples TRBV28 to TRBJ2-1; tentative D call: TRBD2 (7 bases). This CDR3 is built from 14 residues. Looked up from germline, CDR1 is MDHEN and CDR2 is SYDVKM. Trimming cost V 10 bases and J 1 base, with 14 bases left between them.

A few counts support this clone. The chain couples TRBV7-9 to TRBJ2-7; no definite D call. This CDR3 region has 16 residues. CDR1 is SEHNR, CDR2 FQNEAQ, per germline (reference sequence). The V gene lost 1 base and the J gene lost 2 bases, with 15 bases spanning the gap. CDR3 in DNA: TGTGCCAGCAGCTTAGAGTTTAGTCAAAACCCCTACGAGCAGTACTTC. Translated: CASSLEFSQNPYEQYF.

This rearrangement joins TRBV29-1 to TRBJ2-1; no definite D call. The CDR3 loop spans 13 amino acids. V lost 6 bases and J 7 bases, leaving 16 bases between the germline ends. Per germline, CDR1 SQVTM and CDR2 ANQGSEA. CDR3 DNA: TGCAGCGTCTCCCCGGAGTCTGGGAATGAGCAGTTCTTC. Protein sequence: CSVSPESGNEQFF.

The chain has TRBV6-5 and TRBJ1-2; 8 nucleotides match TRBD1. Germline V CDR1 and CDR2: MNHEY, SVGAGI. J gave up 4 bases and V 4 bases, and 5 bases lay outside the gene matches. The CDR3 length is 14 residues. As DNA, the CDR3 is TGTGCCAGCAGTTCACAGGGGGGAGGCTATGGCTACACCTTC. Amino acid sequence: CASSSQGGGYGYTF.

V and J are TRBV5-3 and TRBJ2-2; TRBD1 might be the D (6 bases). TRBV5-3 belongs to the ORF category, with a function that is uncertain. The CDR3 has 14 amino acids. The germline V and J ends were trimmed by 4 bases and 7 bases, with 14 bases remaining between them. CDR3 DNA: TGTGCCAGAAGCCTTGGACTCAGGGGCGGGGAGCTGTTTTTT. Residues: CARSLGLRGGELFF.

The V gene is TRBV15, the J gene TRBJ2-7; 7 nucleotides align to TRBD2. The CDR3 is made up of 15 amino acids. The germline CDR1 and CDR2 sequences are LNHNV and YYDKDF (reference sequence). V shed 5 bases and J 3 bases; nucleotides not matched to a gene: 10. DNA of the CDR3: TGTGCCACCAGCCGCGAGATAGCGGGTATCTACGAGCAGTACTTC. It encodes CATSREIAGIYEQYF. The full variable domain, with the rest looked up from reference TRBV15 and TRBJ2-7, is DAMVIQNPRYQVTQFGKPVTLSCSQTLNHNVMYWYQQKSSQAPKLLFHYYDKDFNNEADTPDNFQSRRPNTSFCFLDIRSPGLGDTAMYLCATSREIAGIYEQYFGPGTRLTVT.

This clone is classed as large. Here the CDR3 DNA reads TGTGCCAGCAGCTCCGGACAGGCTACCGAATACACCCCCGAAAAACTGTTTTTT. This sequence encodes CASSSGQATEYTPEKLFF. The V call is TRBV7-9, the J call TRBJ1-4, with TRBD1 identical over 7 bases. Germline V CDR1 and CDR2: SEHNR, FQNEAQ (reference sequence). J gave up 8 bases and V 4 bases, and 19 bases lay outside the gene matches. The CDR3 has 18 amino acids.